Detailed here is one T cell receptor (beta chain). Sample time point: patch test 1, 2 weeks after DPC sensitization. The treatment is: therapeutic diphenylcyclopropenone sensitization with weekly scalp DPC. TCRdb re-called the RACE reads through MiXCR, storing one row per CDR3 protein. The sample carries 180,000 or so distinct CDR3 sequences, roughly 15% recorded once. This specimen comes from a study of human T cells and chemical hapten exposure. V was clipped by 6 bases and J by 5 bases, with 19 bases between them. The CDR3 length is 16 residues. Germline CDR1 is MDHEN and CDR2 is SYDVKM. This TCR derives from a woman in her 30s with alopecia areata. Some clones in this sample may be carry-over from other donors' samples. The chain recombines TRBV28 with TRBJ2-2; no firm D call. This specimen consisted of whole blood, obtained in connection with sensitization to the hapten diphenylcyclopropenone (DPC). The CDR3 coding sequence is TGTGCCAGCAGCCCCGGACGCCTAGGTCGGACCGGGGAGCTGTTTTTT. As protein: CASSPGRLGRTGELFF.